Listed below are T cell receptor beta chains from one sample, sequenced in a study of Ad26.COV2.S vaccination and SARS-CoV-2 variants. Only in-frame clones appear in the TCRdb table, and some are missing; sequencing was by immunoSEQ multiplex PCR. Of 360,000 or so clones in the sample, over 75% are singletons; the top ten hold roughly 3.1%. The sample here was peripheral blood, taken in a trial of Ad26.COV2.S vaccine versus placebo. The receptors originated from a person between 18 and 65 years old who received the Ad26.COV2.S COVID-19 vaccine or a placebo. CDR3s leave out the opening cysteine and the closing phenylalanine or tryptophan. Rows give clone size only sometimes, using once, few, many, or a class for an expanded clone.

clone_size j_call v_call cdr3_aa
once TRBJ2-1 TRBV7-3 ASSLFTSPLNEQF
- TRBJ1-2 TRBV5-1 ASSLVGGRGNYGYT
- TRBJ1-2 TRBV28 ASSFRTATNYGYT
- TRBJ2-7 TRBV19 ASSSDSYEQY
few TRBJ1-1 TRBV19 ASSPDRGAEAF
- TRBJ2-5 TRBV29-1 SVGTGGQETQY
- TRBJ2-1 TRBV7-8 ASSSAMGKAYNEQF
- TRBJ2-7 TRBV6-5 ATTLGGYEQY
- TRBJ1-6 TRBV19 ASSIGHSPLH
once TRBJ1-2 TRBV7-2 ASSFGDRPSYGYT
- TRBJ1-1 TRBV19 ASSIEVRGEAF
once TRBJ2-1 TRBV19 ASSIAPPLAGAHYNEQF
- TRBJ1-4 TRBV19 ASSPIQGEKLF
- TRBJ2-3 TRBV5-6 ASSWESDTQY
- TRBJ1-5 TRBV30 AWSGSLGQGGRQPQH
once TRBJ2-5 TRBV19 ASSIRQGVLQETQY
- TRBJ2-3 TRBV18 ASSGGTQDTQY
- TRBJ2-1 TRBV27 ASSFGTANNEQF
- TRBJ1-1 TRBV4-2 ASSQVVGTEAF
- TRBJ2-1 TRBV5-6 ASSYRGGNEQF
- TRBJ1-3 TRBV27 ASSLGAPGNTIY
- TRBJ1-2 TRBV4-2 ASSQAEGGPSIGGYT
- TRBJ2-7 TRBV19 ASSISGTGYEQY
- TRBJ2-1 TRBV6-5 ASSYGTGVYNEQF